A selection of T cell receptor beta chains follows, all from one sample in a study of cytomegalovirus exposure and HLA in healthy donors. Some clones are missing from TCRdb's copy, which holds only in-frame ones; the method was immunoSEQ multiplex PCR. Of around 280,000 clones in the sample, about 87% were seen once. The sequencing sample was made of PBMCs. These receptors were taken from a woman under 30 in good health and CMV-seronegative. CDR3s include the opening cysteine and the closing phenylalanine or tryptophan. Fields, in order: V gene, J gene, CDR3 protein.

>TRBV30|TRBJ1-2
CAWSGELRDRGGYTF
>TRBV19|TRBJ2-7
CASSSSGPGSYEQYF
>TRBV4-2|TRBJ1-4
CASSQEVGQANEKLFF
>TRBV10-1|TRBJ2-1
CASSMSSYNEQFF
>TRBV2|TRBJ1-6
CASSVAGETPLHF
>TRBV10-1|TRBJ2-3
CASGGRDGGTDTQYF
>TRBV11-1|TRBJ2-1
CASSDPDRDTYNEQFF
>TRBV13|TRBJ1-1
CASSQLGQGGTEAFF
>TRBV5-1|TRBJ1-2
CASSWTGDNYGYTF
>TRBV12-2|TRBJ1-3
CASRFKPRTGIFSGNTIYF
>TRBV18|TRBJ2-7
CASLTPASYEQYF
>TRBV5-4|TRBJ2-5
CASSLPGQGGETQYF
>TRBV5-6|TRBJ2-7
CASSFNPETYEQYF
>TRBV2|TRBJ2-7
CASSDFGGGYEQYF
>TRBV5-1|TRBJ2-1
CASSLEQGRPNEQFF
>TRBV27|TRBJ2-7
CASSITGGSNYEQYF
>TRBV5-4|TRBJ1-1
CASSRKIGQGGTEAFF
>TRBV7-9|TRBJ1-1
CASSLISQNTEAFF
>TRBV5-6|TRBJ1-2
CASSFPGGNYGYTF
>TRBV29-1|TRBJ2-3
CSVAPTSGGDDTQYF
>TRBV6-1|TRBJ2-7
CASSEAGQGFYEQYF
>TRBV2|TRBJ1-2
CASSDTGQGNGYTF
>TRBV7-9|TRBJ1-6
CASSFSRDSPLHF
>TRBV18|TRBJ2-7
CASSLDRGLAGYEQYF
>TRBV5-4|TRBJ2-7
CASSLGTGTYEQYF
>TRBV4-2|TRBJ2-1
CASSQEAASGGYEQFF
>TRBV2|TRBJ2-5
CASSRDTQETQYF
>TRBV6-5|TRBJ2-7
CASRNPLALHEQYF
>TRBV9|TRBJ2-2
CASSVEPSGGYTGELFF
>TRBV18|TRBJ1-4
CASSPLGQTNEKLFF
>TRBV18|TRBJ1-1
CASSPDRTTEAFF
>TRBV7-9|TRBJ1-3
CASSHRDEGSGNTIYF
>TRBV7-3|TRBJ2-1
CASSQGDSKKYNEQFF
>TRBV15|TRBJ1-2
CATRKTGSRALDYTF
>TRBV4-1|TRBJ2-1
CASSQVLVAGAPRNEQFF
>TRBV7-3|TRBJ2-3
CASSLIAGGLDTQYF
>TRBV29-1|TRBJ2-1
CSVAGYNNEQFF
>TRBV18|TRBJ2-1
CASSPLGQGGNNEQFF
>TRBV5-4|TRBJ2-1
CASSQGTGVYNEQFF
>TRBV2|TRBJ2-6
CASGTDPSFSGANVLTF
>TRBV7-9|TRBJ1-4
CSSSLWAEKLFF
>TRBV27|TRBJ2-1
CASSFKGLSYNEQFF
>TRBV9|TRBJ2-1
CASSPGLGEQFF
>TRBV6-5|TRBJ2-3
CASSYGSGGRGDTQYF
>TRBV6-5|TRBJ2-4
CASSPRVTAKNIQYF
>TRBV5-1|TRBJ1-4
CASSITRGAEKLFF